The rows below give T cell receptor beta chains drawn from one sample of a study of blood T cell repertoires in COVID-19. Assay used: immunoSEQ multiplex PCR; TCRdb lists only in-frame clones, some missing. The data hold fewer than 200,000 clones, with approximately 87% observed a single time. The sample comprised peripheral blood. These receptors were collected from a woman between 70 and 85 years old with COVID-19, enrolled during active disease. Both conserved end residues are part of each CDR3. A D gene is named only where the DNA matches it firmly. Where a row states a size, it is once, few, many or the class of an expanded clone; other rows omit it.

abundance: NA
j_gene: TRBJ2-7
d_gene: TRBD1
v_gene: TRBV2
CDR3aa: CASSAGQVLEQYF
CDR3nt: TGTGCCAGCAGTGCTGGACAGGTTCTCGAGCAGTACTTC

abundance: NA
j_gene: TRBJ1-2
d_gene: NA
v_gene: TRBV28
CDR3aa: CASSFLRVTGKGSYGYTF
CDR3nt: TGTGCCAGCAGTTTTCTGAGGGTAACGGGGAAAGGAAGCTATGGCTACACCTTC

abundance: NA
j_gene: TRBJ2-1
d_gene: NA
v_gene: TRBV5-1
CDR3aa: CASTPGSGTGYNEQFF
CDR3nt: TGCGCCAGCACCCCGGGGAGCGGGACAGGCTACAATGAGCAGTTCTTC

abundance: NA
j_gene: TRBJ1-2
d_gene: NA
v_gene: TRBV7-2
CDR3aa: CASSLGGGNYGYTF
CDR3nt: TGTGCCAGCAGCTTAGGCGGAGGGAACTATGGCTACACCTTC

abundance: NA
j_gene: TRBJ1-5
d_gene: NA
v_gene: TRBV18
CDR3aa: CASSPDSGNQPQHF
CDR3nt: TGTGCCAGCTCACCGGACAGCGGCAATCAGCCCCAGCATTTT

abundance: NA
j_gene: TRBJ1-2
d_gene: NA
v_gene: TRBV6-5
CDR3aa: CASGRLYGYTF
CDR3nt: TGTGCCAGCGGCAGGTTATATGGCTACACCTTC

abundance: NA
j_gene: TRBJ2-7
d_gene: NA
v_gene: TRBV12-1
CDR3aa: CASKGYTEGLSYEQYF
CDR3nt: TGTGCCAGCAAGGGCTACACGGAGGGACTTTCCTACGAGCAGTACTTC

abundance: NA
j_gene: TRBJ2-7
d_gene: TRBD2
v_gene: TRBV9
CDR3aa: CASSPMTSGRAGEQYF
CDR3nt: TGTGCCAGCAGCCCAATGACTAGCGGGAGGGCAGGCGAGCAGTACTTC

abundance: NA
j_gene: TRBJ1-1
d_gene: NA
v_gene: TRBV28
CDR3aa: CASSFYRMNTEAFF
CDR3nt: TGTGCCAGCAGTTTTTACAGGATGAACACTGAAGCTTTCTTT

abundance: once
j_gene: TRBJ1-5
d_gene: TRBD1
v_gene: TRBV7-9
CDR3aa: CASSGQGFSNQPQHF
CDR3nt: TGTGCCAGCAGCGGACAGGGGTTTAGCAATCAGCCCCAGCATTTT

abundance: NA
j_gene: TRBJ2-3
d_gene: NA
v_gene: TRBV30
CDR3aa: CAWTQKGGDTQYF
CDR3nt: TGTGCCTGGACTCAGAAGGGGGGGGATACGCAGTATTTT

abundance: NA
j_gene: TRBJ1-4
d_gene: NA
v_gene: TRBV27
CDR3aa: CASSLYRQSEKLFF
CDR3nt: TGTGCCAGCAGTTTATACAGACAGAGCGAAAAACTGTTTTTT

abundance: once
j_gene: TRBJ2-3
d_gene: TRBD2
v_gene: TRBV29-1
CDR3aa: CSVGTSGDSDTQYF
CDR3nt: TGCAGCGTTGGGACTAGCGGAGATTCAGATACGCAGTATTTT

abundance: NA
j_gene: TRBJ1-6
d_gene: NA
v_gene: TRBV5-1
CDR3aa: CASSFGGEVSPLHF
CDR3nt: TGCGCCAGCAGCTTCGGGGGAGAGGTTTCACCCCTCCACTTT

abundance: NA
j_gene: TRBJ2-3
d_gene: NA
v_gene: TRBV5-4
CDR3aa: CASSPGGLSTDTQYF
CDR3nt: TGTGCCAGCAGCCCAGGGGGACTTAGCACAGATACGCAGTATTTT

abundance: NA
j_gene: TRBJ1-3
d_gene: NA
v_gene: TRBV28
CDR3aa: CASNVEGNTIYF
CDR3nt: TGTGCCAGCAACGTGGAGGGAAACACCATATATTTT

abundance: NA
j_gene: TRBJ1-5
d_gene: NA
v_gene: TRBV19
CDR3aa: CASSIEGRGQPQHF
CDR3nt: TGTGCCAGTAGTATAGAGGGGAGGGGTCAGCCCCAGCATTTT

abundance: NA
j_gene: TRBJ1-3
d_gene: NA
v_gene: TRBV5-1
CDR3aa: CASSRSGEFAGNTIYF
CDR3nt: TGCGCCAGCAGCAGGAGCGGGGAATTTGCTGGAAACACCATATATTTT

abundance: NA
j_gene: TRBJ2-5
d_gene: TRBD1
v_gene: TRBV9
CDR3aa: CASSQGQGNRETQYF
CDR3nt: TGTGCCAGCAGCCAGGGACAGGGGAATCGGGAGACCCAGTACTTC

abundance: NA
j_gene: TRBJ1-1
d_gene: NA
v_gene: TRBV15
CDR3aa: CATSHDRSNTEAFF
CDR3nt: TGTGCCACCAGTCATGACAGGTCAAACACTGAAGCTTTCTTT

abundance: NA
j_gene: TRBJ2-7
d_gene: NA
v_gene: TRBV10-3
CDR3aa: CAISVPGAYEQYF
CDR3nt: TGTGCCATCAGTGTTCCGGGGGCCTACGAGCAGTACTTC

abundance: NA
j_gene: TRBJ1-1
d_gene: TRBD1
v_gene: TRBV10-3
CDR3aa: CAIGQGIRNTEAFF
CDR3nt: TGTGCCATCGGACAGGGGATTAGGAACACTGAAGCTTTCTTT

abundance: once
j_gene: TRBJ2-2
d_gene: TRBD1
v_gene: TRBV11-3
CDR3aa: CASSLAGGDTGELFF
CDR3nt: TGTGCCAGCAGCTTAGCAGGGGGCGATACCGGGGAGCTGTTTTTT

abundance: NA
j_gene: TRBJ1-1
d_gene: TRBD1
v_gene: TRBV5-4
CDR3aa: CASSSNDRVGTEAFF
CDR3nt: TGTGCCAGCAGCTCCAATGACAGGGTGGGCACTGAAGCTTTCTTT

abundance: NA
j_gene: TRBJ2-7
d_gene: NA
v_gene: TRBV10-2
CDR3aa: CASSRQYEQYF
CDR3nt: TGCGCCAGCAGCCGACAGTACGAGCAGTACTTC

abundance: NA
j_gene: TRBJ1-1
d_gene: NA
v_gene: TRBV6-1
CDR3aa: CASSELMEHTEAFF
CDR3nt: TGTGCCAGCAGTGAATTGATGGAGCACACTGAAGCTTTCTTT

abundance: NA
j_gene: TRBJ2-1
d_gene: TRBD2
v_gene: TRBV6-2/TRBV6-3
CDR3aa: CASCPASGRTNNEQFF
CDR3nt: TGTGCCAGCTGCCCGGCTAGCGGGAGGACTAACAATGAGCAGTTCTTC

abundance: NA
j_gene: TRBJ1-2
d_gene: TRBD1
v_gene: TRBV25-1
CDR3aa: CASRQGANYGYTF
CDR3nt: TGTGCCAGCAGACAGGGGGCCAACTATGGCTACACCTTC

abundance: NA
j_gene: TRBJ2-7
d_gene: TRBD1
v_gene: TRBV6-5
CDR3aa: CASSYQQGEKDEQYF
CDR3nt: TGTGCCAGCAGTTACCAACAGGGGGAAAAGGACGAGCAGTACTTC

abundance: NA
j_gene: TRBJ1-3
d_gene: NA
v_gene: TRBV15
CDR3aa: CATSSMPSAGAYGNTIYF
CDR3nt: TGTGCCACCAGCAGTATGCCGTCCGCGGGGGCGTACGGAAACACCATATATTTT

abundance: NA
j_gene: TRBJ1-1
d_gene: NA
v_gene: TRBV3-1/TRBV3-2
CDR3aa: CASSRGLANTEAFF
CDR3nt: TGTGCCAGCAGCCGAGGGTTGGCTAACACTGAAGCTTTCTTT

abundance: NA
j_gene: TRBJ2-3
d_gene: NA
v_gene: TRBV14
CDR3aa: CASSQGLGEGTDTQYF
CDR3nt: TGTGCCAGCAGCCAAGGCCTGGGGGAGGGCACAGATACGCAGTATTTT

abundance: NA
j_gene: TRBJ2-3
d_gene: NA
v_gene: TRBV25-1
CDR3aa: CASTAAGTDTQYF
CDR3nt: TGTGCCAGCACGGCGGCCGGCACAGATACGCAGTATTTT

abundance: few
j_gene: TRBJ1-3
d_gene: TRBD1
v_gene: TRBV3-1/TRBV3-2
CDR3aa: CASSQDQTGTSGNTIYF
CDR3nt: TGTGCCAGCAGCCAAGATCAGACAGGGACCTCTGGAAACACCATATATTTT

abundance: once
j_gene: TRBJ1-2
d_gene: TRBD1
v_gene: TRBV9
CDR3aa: CASSSHRQGASSGYTF
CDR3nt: TGTGCCAGCAGCTCACATCGACAGGGGGCCTCTTCTGGCTACACCTTC

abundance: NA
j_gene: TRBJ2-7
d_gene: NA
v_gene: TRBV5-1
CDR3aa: CASSERQGGKQYF
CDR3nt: TGCGCCAGCAGCGAACGACAGGGCGGGAAGCAGTACTTC

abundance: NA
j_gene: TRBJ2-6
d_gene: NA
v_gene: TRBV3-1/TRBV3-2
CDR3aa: CASSGRGTGANVLTF
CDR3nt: TGTGCCAGCAGCGGACGCGGGACTGGGGCCAACGTCCTGACTTTC

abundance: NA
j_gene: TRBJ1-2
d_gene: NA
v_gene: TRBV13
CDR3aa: CASNGFQGYHGYTF
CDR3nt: TGTGCCAGCAACGGGTTTCAGGGATATCATGGCTACACCTTC

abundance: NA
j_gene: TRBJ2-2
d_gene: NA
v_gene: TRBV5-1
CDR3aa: CASSLEAGSTGELFF
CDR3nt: TGCGCCAGCAGCTTGGAGGCGGGTTCAACCGGGGAGCTGTTTTTT

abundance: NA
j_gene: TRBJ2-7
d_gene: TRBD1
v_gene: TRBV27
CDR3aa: CASSTTTGSYEQYF
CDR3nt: TGTGCCAGCAGTACAACGACAGGGTCCTACGAGCAGTACTTC

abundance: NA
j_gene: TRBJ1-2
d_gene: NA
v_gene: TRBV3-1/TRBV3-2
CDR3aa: CASSRSTGIDGYTF
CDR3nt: TGTGCCAGCAGTCGTAGTACAGGGATCGATGGCTACACCTTC

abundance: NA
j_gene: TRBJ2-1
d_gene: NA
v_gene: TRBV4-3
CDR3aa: CASSQDYWQGSYNEQFF
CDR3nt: TGCGCCAGCAGCCAAGATTACTGGCAGGGGTCCTACAATGAGCAGTTCTTC

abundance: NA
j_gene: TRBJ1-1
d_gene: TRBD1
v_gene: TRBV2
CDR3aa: CASSPGQGAVTEAFF
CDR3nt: TGTGCCAGCAGTCCCGGACAGGGGGCTGTCACTGAAGCTTTCTTT

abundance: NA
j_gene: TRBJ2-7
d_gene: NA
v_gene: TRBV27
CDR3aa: CASSSLPGQRSSYEQYF
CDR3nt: TGTGCCAGCAGTTCGTTACCGGGACAAAGATCCTCCTACGAGCAGTACTTC

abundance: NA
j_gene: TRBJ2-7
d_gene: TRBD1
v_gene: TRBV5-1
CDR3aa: CASSGGTGTEIYEQYF
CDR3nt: TGCGCCAGCAGCGGAGGTACCGGGACAGAGATATACGAGCAGTACTTC

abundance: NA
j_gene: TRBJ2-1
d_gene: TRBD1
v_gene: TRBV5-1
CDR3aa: CASSLGQGHNEQFF
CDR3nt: TGCGCCAGCAGCTTAGGACAGGGCCACAATGAGCAGTTCTTC

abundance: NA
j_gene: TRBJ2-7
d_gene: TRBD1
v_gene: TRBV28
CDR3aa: CAIEGGQALYEQYF
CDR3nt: TGTGCCATCGAAGGGGGACAGGCTCTCTACGAGCAGTACTTC

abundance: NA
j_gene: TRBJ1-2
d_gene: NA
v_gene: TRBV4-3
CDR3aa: CASSQGGRFGYTF
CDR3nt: TGCGCCAGCAGCCAAGGAGGGAGGTTTGGCTACACCTTC

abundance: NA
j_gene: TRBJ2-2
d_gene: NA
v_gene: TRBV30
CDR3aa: CAWNRGSNTGELFF
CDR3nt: TGTGCCTGGAACCGCGGATCGAACACCGGGGAGCTGTTTTTT

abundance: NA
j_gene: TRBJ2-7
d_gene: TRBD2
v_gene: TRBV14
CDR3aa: CASSTGLAGHLEQYF
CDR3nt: TGTGCCAGCAGCACCGGACTAGCGGGGCACTTAGAGCAGTACTTC

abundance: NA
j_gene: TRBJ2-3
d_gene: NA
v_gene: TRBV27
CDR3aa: CASSSPITDTQYF
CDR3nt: TGTGCCAGCAGTTCCCCAATCACAGATACGCAGTATTTT

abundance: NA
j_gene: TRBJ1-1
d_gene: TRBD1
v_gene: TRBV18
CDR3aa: CASSPGQGFLMNTEAFF
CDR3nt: TGTGCCAGCTCACCCGGACAGGGGTTTCTTATGAACACTGAAGCTTTCTTT

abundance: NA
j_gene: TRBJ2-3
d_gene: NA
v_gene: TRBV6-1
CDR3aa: CASSENVAESTDTQYF
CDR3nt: TGTGCCAGCAGTGAAAACGTGGCGGAGAGCACAGATACGCAGTATTTT

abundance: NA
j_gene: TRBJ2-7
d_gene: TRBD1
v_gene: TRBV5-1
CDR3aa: CASSFETGLEQYF
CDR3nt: TGCGCCAGCAGCTTCGAGACAGGGCTGGAGCAGTACTTC

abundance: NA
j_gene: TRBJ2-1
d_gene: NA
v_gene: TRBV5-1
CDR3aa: CASSLVTGYNEQFF
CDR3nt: TGCGCCAGCAGCTTGGTAACAGGGTACAATGAGCAGTTCTTC

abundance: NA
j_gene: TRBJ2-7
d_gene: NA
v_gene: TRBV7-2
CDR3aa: CASSLGLGSAYEQYF
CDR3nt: TGTGCCAGCAGCTTAGGGTTGGGCAGTGCGTACGAGCAGTACTTC

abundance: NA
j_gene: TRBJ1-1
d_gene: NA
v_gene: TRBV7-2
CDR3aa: CASSLIREAFF
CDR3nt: TGTGCCAGCAGCTTAATACGGGAAGCTTTCTTT

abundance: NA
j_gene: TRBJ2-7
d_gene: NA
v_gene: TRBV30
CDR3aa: CAWSPHSYEQYF
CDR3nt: TGTGCCTGGAGCCCCCACAGCTACGAGCAGTACTTC

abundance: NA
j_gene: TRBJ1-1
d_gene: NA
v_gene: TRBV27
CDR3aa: CAAMRPDVNTEAFF
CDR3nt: TGTGCCGCTATGAGGCCAGACGTGAACACTGAAGCTTTCTTT